Listed here are 9 T cell receptor beta chains from one sample, sequenced in a study of cytomegalovirus exposure and HLA in healthy donors. Use of 60 Vbeta and 13 Jbeta primers characterized the PCR. The data were produced by immunoSEQ multiplex PCR, yet TCRdb's version contains in-frame clones alone and is incomplete. The repertoire consists of some 150,000 clones, with 85% to 90% occurring once and the leading ten covering about 5%. The sequenced sample was PBMCs. The origin of the receptors is a woman under 40 in good health and CMV-seronegative.

This chain joins TRBV4-1 and TRBJ2-5; 10 bases match TRBD2. V lost 3 bases, J lost 2 bases, and 9 bases stayed unmatched. From germline, CDR1 is MGHRA and CDR2 YSYEKL. The CDR3 has 17 amino acids. The CDR3 nucleotides are TGCGCCAGCAGCCATTCATTAGCGGGGGGACCTCAAGAGACCCAGTACTTC. This encodes CASSHSLAGGPQETQYF.

A single count supports this clone. The V call is TRBV28, the J call TRBJ2-2; D unclear. Trimming removed 7 bases from V and 2 bases from J, with 14 bases in between. The CDR3 contains 15 residues. The germline V gene has CDR1 MDHEN and CDR2 SYDVKM. DNA for the CDR3: TGTGCCAGCATCGGAGCCGTTACCAACACCGGGGAGCTGTTTTTT. This codes for CASIGAVTNTGELFF.

This clone appeared a single time. V usage is TRBV2 and J usage is TRBJ2-1; 14 bases are a match to TRBD2. The CDR3 is made up of 15 amino acids. V was clipped by 8 bases and J by 4 bases; unmatched bases: 4. Germline assignment: CDR1 SNHLY and CDR2 FYNNEI. The CDR3 DNA reads as TGTGCCAGCTCCGGACTAGCGGGAGGTTACAATGAGCAGTTCTTC. It encodes CASSGLAGGYNEQFF. Full variable domain (outside the CDR3, taken from reference TRBV2 and TRBJ2-1): EPEVTQTPSHQVTQMGQEVILRCVPISNHLYFYWYRQILGQKVEFLVSFYNNEISEKSEIFDDQFSVERPDGSNFTLKIRSTKLEDSAMYFCASSGLAGGYNEQFFGPGTRLTVL.

The chain recombines TRBV7-7 with TRBJ2-3, with D possibly being TRBD2 (5 bases). CDR1 and CDR2 (germline): SSHAT, FNYEAQ (reference sequence). V was trimmed by 6 bases and J by 2 bases, leaving 15 bases between them. The CDR3 totals 15 residues. The CDR3 DNA reads as TGTGCCAGCAGTCCCGGACTGACTCCCACAGATACGCAGTATTTT. Amino acids: CASSPGLTPTDTQYF. Based on the CDR3 plus reference TRBV7-7 and TRBJ2-3, the full variable domain is GAGVSQSPRYKVTKRGQDVTLRCDPISSHATLYWYQQALGQGPEFLTYFNYEAQPDKSGLPSDRFSAERPEGSISTLTIQRTEQRDSAMYRCASSPGLTPTDTQYFGPGTRLTVL.

This clone was picked up a small number of times. The chain joins TRBV5-1 to TRBJ2-6; D call uncertain. The germline CDR1 and CDR2 sequences are SGHRS and YFSETQ. The CDR3 runs to 15 residues. V lost 2 bases to trimming and J lost 0 bases, with 6 bases between them. CDR3 DNA: TGCGCCAGCAGCTTCAGATCCTCTGGGGCCAACGTCCTGACTTTC. Amino acid sequence: CASSFRSSGANVLTF.

This clone was found once. The chain carries TRBV11-1 and TRBJ2-5, with unresolved D. V was pared by 2 bases and J by 1 base, with 11 bases between. CDR3 size: 15 residues. Germline CDR1 SGHAT, CDR2 FQDESV (reference sequence). In DNA form, the CDR3 reads TGTGCCAGCAGCTTACACTCTACGGTCCAAGAGACCCAGTACTTC. This translates into CASSLHSTVQETQYF.

The V gene is TRBV7-8, the J gene TRBJ2-7, with 16 nucleotides matching TRBD2. Germline CDR1 reads SGHVS; CDR2 reads FQNEAQ. The CDR3 totals 15 residues. Unmatched junction bases numbered 2, after V lost 5 bases and J lost 4 bases. CDR3 DNA: TGTGCCAGCAGCCTGGGACTAGCGGGAGGGTACGAGCAGTACTTC. Translating gives CASSLGLAGGYEQYF.

The chain has TRBV27 and TRBJ2-1; TRBD2 matches 8 bases. The CDR3 extends over 15 amino acids. V lost 6 bases and J lost 7; bases outside the gene matches: 11. Germline V gene data show CDR1 as MNHEY and CDR2 as SMNVEV (reference sequence). The CDR3 nucleotides read TGTGCCAGCAGCGCTCGAGGGAGCGGGAGAAATGAGCAGTTCTTC. Translation: CASSARGSGRNEQFF.

The chain recombines TRBV4-1 with TRBJ2-3; D unresolved. CDR1 is MGHRA and CDR2 is YSYEKL in the germline V gene. Trimming removed 1 base from V and 0 bases from J, with 11 bases in between. CDR3 length: 16 amino acids. For the CDR3, the DNA is TGCGCCAGCAGCCAAGTGTTACTTCCTAGCACAGATACGCAGTATTTT. Residues: CASSQVLLPSTDTQYF.